One T cell receptor (beta chain) is described in this entry. Its antigen is still unknown. This sample is part of a study of OX40 agonist ivuxolimab in advanced cancers. Study information: Three patients responded partially, comprising one with hepatocellular carcinoma and two with cutaneous melanoma. Findings and caveats of the study: Some nonresponders likewise displayed low normalized T-cell clonal expansion. At doses 0.1 to 3.0 mg/kg, CD4+ and CD8+ clones expanded.

Assay: immunoSEQ multiplex PCR; the TCRdb copy retains only in-frame clones and omits some. This table holds roughly 66,000 clones, 80% to 85% found once. Trimming removed 4 bases from V and 7 bases from J, with 19 bases in between. Looked up from germline, CDR1 is MRHNA and CDR2 is SNTAGT. The CDR3 extends over 16 amino acids. The chain employs TRBV6-4 and TRBJ1-4; D unresolved. This TCR was recovered from an adult with an advanced solid tumor such as melanoma, head and neck, liver or kidney cancer. Sequencing used CD4+ or CD8+ T cells sorted from blood, obtained in a trial of the OX40 agonist ivuxolimab. DNA of the CDR3: TGTGCCAGCAGTGTAGGTCGAAGCGTGGGTGGTGAAAAACTGTTTTTT. This sequence encodes CASSVGRSVGGEKLFF.